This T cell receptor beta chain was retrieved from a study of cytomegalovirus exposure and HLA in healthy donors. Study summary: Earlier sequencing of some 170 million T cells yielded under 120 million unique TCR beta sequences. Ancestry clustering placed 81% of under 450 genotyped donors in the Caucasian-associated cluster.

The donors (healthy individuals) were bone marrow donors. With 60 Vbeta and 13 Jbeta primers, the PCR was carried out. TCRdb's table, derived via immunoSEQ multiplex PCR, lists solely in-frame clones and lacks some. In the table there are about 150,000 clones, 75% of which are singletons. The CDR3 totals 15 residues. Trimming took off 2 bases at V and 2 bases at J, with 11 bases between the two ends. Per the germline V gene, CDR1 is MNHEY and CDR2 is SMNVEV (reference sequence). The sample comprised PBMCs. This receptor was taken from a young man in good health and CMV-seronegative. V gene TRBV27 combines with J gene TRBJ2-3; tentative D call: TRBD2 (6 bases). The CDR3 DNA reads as TGTGCCAGCAGTTTAAGGCGGGAAGTCACAGATACGCAGTATTTT. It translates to CASSLRREVTDTQYF.